The 10 T cell receptor beta chains given below trace back to one sample, sequenced in a study of cytomegalovirus exposure and HLA in healthy donors. Amplification used 60 Vbeta primers and 13 Jbeta primers. Profiling relied on immunoSEQ multiplex PCR, and the TCRdb table lists in-frame clones only, not all of them. The sample records about 100,000 clones, roughly 75% being singletons. Sequencing input: PBMCs. The receptors come from a man in his thirties or forties in good health and CMV-seronegative.

The genes are TRBV7-2 and TRBJ1-1; maybe TRBD1 (6 bases). The germline gives CDR1 SGHTA, CDR2 FQGNSA. The V and J ends lost 0 bases and 5 bases respectively, with 16 bases between them. This CDR3 comprises 16 residues. DNA of the CDR3: TGTGCCAGCAGCTTAGCGGTAGCGGGGGCGGGTACTGAAGCTTTCTTT. It codes for CASSLAVAGAGTEAFF.

This chain connects TRBV7-3 to TRBJ1-2, with D unclear. Per germline, CDR1 SGHTA and CDR2 FQGTGA. The CDR3 runs to 15 residues. Trimming removed 0 bases at V and 6 bases at J, with 14 bases between. CDR3 in DNA: TGTGCCAGCAGCTTAACCTCTGGGGAGTTGGATGGCTACACCTTC. It encodes CASSLTSGELDGYTF.

This clone has only one observation. The chain carries TRBV10-3 and TRBJ1-2; no firm D call. The CDR3 totals 15 residues. Germline V gives CDR1 ENHRY, CDR2 SYGVKD. V gave up 2 bases and J gave up 4 bases, with 14 bases separating them. The CDR3: CAISEASLGGYGYTF. Here the CDR3 DNA reads TGTGCCATCAGTGAGGCGAGCCTTGGAGGCTATGGCTACACCTTC.

The J gene is TRBJ2-7, the V gene TRBV19, with D possibly TRBD2 on 6 matching bases. V lost 1 base, J lost 4 bases, and 14 bases lay in between. Germline CDR1 and CDR2: LNHDA and SQIVND (reference sequence). CDR3 length equals 15 residues. The CDR3 spells CASSIADSGIYEQYF. CDR3 DNA sequence: TGTGCCAGTAGTATAGCGGATAGCGGAATATACGAGCAGTACTTC.

The chain joins TRBV19 to TRBJ1-5, with D maybe TRBD1 (6 bases). V lost 6 bases, J lost 0 bases, and 15 bases lay in between. The germline V gene has CDR1 LNHDA and CDR2 SQIVND (reference sequence). This CDR3 has 16 residues. The CDR3 DNA is TGTGCCAGTAGACAGGGTCGCGTCTATAGCAATCAGCCCCAGCATTTT. Translation gives CASRQGRVYSNQPQHF.

The CDR3 region is CASSFSGTYNEQFF. The CDR3 nucleotides read TGTGCCAGCAGCTTTAGCGGTACCTACAATGAGCAGTTCTTC. The V and J genes are TRBV7-9 and TRBJ2-1, with D perhaps matching TRBD2 (6 bases). This CDR3 contains 14 residues. CDR1 and CDR2 from the germline V gene are SEHNR and FQNEAQ (reference sequence). V was pared by 3 bases and J by 2 bases, with 8 bases between.

The chain carries TRBV28 and TRBJ1-2; 8 bases fit TRBD1. Trimming took 6 bases from V and 2 from J; bases not matched to a gene: 5. The CDR3 extends over 14 amino acids. Germline loops: CDR1 MDHEN, CDR2 SYDVKM. The CDR3 bases are TGTGCCAGCAGCCTACAGGGGGTCAACTATGGCTACACCTTC. Translating gives CASSLQGVNYGYTF.

V and J are TRBV5-4 and TRBJ1-1; 11 nucleotides match TRBD1. V lost 0 bases and J lost 4; bases outside the gene matches: 2. The CDR3 covers 15 residues. The V gene's germline CDR1 is SGHNT and CDR2 YYREEE (reference sequence). DNA of the CDR3: TGTGCCAGCAGCTTGGCCGGGACAGGGGGCACTGAAGCTTTCTTT. It encodes CASSLAGTGGTEAFF.

V and J are TRBV5-6 and TRBJ2-3; 7 bases fit TRBD1. The junction had 3 bases not matched to a gene; V was cut back by 0 bases and J by 2 bases. The CDR3 contains 15 residues. Germline CDR1 is SGHDT and CDR2 is YYEEEE. CDR3 coding DNA: TGTGCCAGCAGCTTGGCTCAGGGGGACACAGATACGCAGTATTTT. This encodes CASSLAQGDTDTQYF.

The chain uses TRBV5-6 and TRBJ1-2; D possibly corresponds to TRBD1 (5 bases). The CDR3 totals 15 residues. The V end was cut by 3 bases, the J end by 7 bases, with 19 bases between. Germline loops: CDR1 SGHDT, CDR2 YYEEEE. CDR3 in amino acids: CASSSGRLPLSGYTF. The CDR3 nucleotides are TGTGCCAGCAGCTCAGGGCGCCTTCCGCTTTCTGGCTACACCTTC.